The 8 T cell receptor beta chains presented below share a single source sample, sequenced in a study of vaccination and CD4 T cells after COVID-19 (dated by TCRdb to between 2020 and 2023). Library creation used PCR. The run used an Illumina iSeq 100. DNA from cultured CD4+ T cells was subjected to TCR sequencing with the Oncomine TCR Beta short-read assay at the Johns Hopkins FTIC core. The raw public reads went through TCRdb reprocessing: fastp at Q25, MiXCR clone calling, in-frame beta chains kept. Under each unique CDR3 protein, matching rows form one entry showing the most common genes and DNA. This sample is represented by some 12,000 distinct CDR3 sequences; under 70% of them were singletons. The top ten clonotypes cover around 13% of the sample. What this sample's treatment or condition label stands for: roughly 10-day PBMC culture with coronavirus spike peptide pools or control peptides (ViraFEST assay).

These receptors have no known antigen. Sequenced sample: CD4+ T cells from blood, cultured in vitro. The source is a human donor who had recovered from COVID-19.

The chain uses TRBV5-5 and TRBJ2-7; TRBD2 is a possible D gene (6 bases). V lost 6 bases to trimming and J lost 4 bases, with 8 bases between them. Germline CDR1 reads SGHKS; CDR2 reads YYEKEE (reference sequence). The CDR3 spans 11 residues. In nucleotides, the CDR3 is TGTGCCAGCACCCGGGAGTACGAGCAGTACTTC. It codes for CASTREYEQYF. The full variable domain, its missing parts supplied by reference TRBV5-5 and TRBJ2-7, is DAGVTQSPTHLIKTRGQQVTLRCSPISGHKSVSWYQQVLGQGPQFIFQYYEKEERGRGNFPDRFSARQFPNYSSELNVNALLLGDSALYLCASTREYEQYFGPGTRLTVT.

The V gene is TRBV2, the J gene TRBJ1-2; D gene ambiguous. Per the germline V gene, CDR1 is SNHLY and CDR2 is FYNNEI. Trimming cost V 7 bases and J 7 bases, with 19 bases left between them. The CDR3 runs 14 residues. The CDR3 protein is CASTLRAFLCGYTF. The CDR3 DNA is TGTGCCAGCACCCTTCGAGCGTTCCTCTGTGGCTACACCTTC. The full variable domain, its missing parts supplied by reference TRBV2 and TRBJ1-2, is EPEVTQTPSHQVTQMGQEVILRCVPISNHLYFYWYRQILGQKVEFLVSFYNNEISEKSEIFDDQFSVERPDGSNFTLKIRSTKLEDSAMYFCASTLRAFLCGYTFGSGTRLTVV.

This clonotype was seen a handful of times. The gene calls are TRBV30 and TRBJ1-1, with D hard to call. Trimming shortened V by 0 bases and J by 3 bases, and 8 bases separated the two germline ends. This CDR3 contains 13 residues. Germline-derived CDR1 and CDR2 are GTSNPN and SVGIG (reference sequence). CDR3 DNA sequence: TGTGCCTGGAGTGTAAGAGCGGACACTGAAGCTTTCTTT. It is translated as CAWSVRADTEAFF.

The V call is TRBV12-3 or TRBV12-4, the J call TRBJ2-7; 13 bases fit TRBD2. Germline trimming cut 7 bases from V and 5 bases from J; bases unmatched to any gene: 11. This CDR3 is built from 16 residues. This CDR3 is CASTGRTSGSTHEQYF. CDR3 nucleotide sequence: TGTGCCAGCACCGGTCGGACTAGCGGGAGCACCCACGAGCAGTACTTC.

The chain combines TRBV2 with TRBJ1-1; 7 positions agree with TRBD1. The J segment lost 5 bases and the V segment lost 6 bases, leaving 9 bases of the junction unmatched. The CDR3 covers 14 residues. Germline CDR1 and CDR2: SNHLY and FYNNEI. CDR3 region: CASRVDRWGTEAFF. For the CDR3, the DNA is TGTGCCAGCAGGGTGGACAGGTGGGGGACTGAAGCTTTCTTT.

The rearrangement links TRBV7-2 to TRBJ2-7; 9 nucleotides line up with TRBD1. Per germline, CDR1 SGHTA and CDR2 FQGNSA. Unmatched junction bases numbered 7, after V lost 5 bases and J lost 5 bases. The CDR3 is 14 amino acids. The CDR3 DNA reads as TGTGCCAGCAGCCCCTCCCGGGACAGGGACGAGCAGTACTTC. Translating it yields CASSPSRDRDEQYF. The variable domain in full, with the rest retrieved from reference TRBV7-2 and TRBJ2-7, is GAGVSQSPSNKVTEKGKDVELRCDPISGHTALYWYRQSLGQGLEFLIYFQGNSAPDKSGLPSDRFSAERTGGSVSTLTIQRTQQEDSAVYLCASSPSRDRDEQYFGPGTRLTVT.

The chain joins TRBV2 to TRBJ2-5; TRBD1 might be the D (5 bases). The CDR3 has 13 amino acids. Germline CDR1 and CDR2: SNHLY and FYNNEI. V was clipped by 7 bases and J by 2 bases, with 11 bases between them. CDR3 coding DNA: TGTGCCAGCAAGACAGTTATACAAGAGACCCAGTACTTC. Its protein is CASKTVIQETQYF.

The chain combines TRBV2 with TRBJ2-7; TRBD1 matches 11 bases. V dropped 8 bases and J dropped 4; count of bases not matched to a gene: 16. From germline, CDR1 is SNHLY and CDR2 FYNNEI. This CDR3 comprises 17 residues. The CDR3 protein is CASLGTGGPPSFYEQYF. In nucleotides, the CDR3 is TGTGCCAGCTTAGGGACAGGGGGGCCTCCTTCCTTTTACGAGCAGTACTTC.